Listed below are T cell receptor beta chains from one sample, sequenced in a study of T-cell reconstitution after alpha-beta-depleted transplantation in children. Via MiXCR, TCRdb re-called the PCR reads, giving one row per CDR3 protein. In the table there are 450,000 to 600,000 distinct CDR3 sequences, 10% to 15% of which are singletons. This specimen consisted of PBMCs, mostly from graft donor cells, obtained 360 days after TCRalphabeta/CD19-depleted stem cell transplant. These receptor sequences come from a male patient younger than 18 who had a stem cell transplant for acute myeloid leukemia, so the T cells may come from the graft donor. The CDR3 runs from the conserved cysteine through the conserved F or W. Each record gives: clone size, D gene, V gene, J gene, CDR3 length, CDR3 DNA, CDR3 protein. D genes are given only for firm matches. Some rows mark clone size as missing; the rest say once, few, many or name a class of expanded clone.

-	TRBD1	TRBV29-1	TRBJ1-5	16	TGCAGCGTTGAGGAGACAGGGGTCTTTAGCAATCAGCCCCAGCATTTT	CSVEETGVFSNQPQHF
few	-	TRBV29-1	TRBJ1-1	10	TGCAGCGTTTCACCAGCTGAAGCTTTCTTT	CSVSPAEAFF
many	-	TRBV28	TRBJ2-7	14	TGTGCCAGCAGTAGATTCGGACGAGACTACGAGCAGTACTTC	CASSRFGRDYEQYF
-	-	TRBV12-3/TRBV12-4	TRBJ2-7	15	TGTGCCAGCAGTTCACCGGGTCCTAGGGTCTCCGAGCAGTACTTC	CASSSPGPRVSEQYF
many	-	TRBV7-2	TRBJ2-7	13	TGTGCCAGCAGCTTAATAGTCGCTGGCGAGCAGTACTTC	CASSLIVAGEQYF
many	TRBD1	TRBV28	TRBJ2-1	15	TGTGCCAGCACCGCGGACAGGGTTTATAGTGATGAGCAGTTCTTC	CASTADRVYSDEQFF
many	-	TRBV3-1	TRBJ2-1	15	TGTGCCAGCAGCCATCTGGGGTCCGGATACAATGAGCAGTTCTTC	CASSHLGSGYNEQFF
many	-	TRBV12-3/TRBV12-4	TRBJ2-7	13	TGTGCCAGCAGCCCCGACAGCTCCTACGAGCAGTACTTC	CASSPDSSYEQYF
-	-	TRBV15	TRBJ2-3	15	TGTGCCACCAGCAGAGTAAGAGTTGACACAGATACGCAGTATTTT	CATSRVRVDTDTQYF
few	-	TRBV3-1	TRBJ2-7	13	TGTGCCAGCAGCCAAGATTATCTCTACGGGCAGTACTTC	CASSQDYLYGQYF